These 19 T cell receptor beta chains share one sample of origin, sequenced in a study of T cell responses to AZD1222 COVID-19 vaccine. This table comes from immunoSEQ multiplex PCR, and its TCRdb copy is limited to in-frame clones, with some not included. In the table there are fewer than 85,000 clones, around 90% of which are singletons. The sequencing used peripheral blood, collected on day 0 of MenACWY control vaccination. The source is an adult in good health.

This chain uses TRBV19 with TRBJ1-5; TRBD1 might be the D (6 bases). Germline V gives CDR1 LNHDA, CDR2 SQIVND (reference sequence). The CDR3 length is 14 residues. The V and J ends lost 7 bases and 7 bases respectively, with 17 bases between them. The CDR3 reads CASMRMTGGQPQHF. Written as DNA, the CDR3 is TGTGCCAGTATGCGGATGACAGGCGGCCAGCCCCAGCATTTT.

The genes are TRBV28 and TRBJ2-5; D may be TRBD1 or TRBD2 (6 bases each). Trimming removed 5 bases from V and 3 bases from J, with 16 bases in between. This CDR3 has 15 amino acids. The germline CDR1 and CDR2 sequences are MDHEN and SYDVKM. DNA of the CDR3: TGTGCCAGCAGTCTCAGGGGCGGCGGGGAAGAGACCCAGTACTTC. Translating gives CASSLRGGGEETQYF. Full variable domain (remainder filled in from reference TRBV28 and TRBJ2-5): DVKVTQSSRYLVKRTGEKVFLECVQDMDHENMFWYRQDPGLGLRLIYFSYDVKMKEKGDIPEGYSVSREKKERFSLILESASTNQTSMYLCASSLRGGGEETQYFGPGTRLLVL.

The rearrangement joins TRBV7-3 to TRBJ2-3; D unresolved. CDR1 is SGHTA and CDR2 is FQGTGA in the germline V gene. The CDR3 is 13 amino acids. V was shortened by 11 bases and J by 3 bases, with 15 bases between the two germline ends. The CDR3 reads CAEMKKLTDTQYF. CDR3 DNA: TGTGCCGAGATGAAAAAGCTTACAGATACGCAGTATTTT.

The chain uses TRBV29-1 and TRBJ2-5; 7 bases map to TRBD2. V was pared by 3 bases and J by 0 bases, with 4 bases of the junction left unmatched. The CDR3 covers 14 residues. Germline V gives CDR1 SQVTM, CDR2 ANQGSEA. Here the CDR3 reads CSVEFAGDQETQYF. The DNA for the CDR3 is TGCAGCGTTGAGTTTGCGGGGGACCAAGAGACCCAGTACTTC.

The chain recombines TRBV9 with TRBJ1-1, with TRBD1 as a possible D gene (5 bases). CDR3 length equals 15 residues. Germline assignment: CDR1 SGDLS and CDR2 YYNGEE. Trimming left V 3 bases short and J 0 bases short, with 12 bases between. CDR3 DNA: TGTGCCAGCAGCGAGGAAGACAGAATGAACACTGAAGCTTTCTTT. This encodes CASSEEDRMNTEAFF.

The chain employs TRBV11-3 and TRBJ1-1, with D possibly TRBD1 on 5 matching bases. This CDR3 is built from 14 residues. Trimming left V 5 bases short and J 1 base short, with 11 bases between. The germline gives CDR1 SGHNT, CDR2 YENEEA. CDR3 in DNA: TGTGCCAGCAGCCCCCAGGGACCGAACACTGAAGCTTTCTTT. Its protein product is CASSPQGPNTEAFF. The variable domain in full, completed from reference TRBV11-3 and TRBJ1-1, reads EAGVVQSPRYKIIEKKQPVAFWCNPISGHNTLYWYLQNLGQGPELLIRYENEEAVDDSQLPKDRFSAERLKGVDSTLKIQPAELGDSAVYLCASSPQGPNTEAFFGQGTRLTVV.

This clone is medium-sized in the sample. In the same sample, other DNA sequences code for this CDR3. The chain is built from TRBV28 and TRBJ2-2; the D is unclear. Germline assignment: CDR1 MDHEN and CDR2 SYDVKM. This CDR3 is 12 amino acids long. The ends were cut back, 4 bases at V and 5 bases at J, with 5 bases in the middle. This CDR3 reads CASSSYTGELFF. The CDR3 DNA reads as TGTGCCAGCAGTTCGTATACCGGGGAGCTGTTTTTT.

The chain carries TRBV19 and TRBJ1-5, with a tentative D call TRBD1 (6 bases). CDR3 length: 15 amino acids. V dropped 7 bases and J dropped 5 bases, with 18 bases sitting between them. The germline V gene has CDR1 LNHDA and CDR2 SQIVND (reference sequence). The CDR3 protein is CASKTRDIRDQPQHF. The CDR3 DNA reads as TGTGCCAGTAAAACCCGGGACATAAGGGATCAGCCCCAGCATTTT.

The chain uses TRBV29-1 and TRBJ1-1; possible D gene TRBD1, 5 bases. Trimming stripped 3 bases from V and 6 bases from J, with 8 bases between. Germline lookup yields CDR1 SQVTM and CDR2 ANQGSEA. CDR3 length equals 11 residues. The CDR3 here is CSVDGGAEAFF. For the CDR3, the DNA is TGCAGCGTTGATGGGGGGGCTGAAGCTTTCTTT.

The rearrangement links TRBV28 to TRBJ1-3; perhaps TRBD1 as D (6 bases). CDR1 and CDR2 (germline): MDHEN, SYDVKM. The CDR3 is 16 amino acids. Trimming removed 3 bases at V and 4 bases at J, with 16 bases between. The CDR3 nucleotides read TGTGCCAGCAGTTTTTCCACCTCGGGGGCGGGAAACACCATATATTTT. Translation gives CASSFSTSGAGNTIYF.

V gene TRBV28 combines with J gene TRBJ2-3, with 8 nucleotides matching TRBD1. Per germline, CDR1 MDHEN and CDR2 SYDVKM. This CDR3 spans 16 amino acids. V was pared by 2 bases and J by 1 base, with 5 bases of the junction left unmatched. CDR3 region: CASSLHQGAGTDTQYF. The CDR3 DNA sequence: TGTGCCAGCAGTTTACATCAGGGGGCCGGCACAGATACGCAGTATTTT.

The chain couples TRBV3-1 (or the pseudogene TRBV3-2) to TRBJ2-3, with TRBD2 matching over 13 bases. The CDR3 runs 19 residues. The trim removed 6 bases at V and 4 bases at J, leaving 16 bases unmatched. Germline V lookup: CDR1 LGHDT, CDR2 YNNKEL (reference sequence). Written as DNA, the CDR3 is TGTGCCAGCAGGTCAAAAAACCCCTGGACTAGCGGGAGTCCAGATACGCAGTATTTT. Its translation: CASRSKNPWTSGSPDTQYF.

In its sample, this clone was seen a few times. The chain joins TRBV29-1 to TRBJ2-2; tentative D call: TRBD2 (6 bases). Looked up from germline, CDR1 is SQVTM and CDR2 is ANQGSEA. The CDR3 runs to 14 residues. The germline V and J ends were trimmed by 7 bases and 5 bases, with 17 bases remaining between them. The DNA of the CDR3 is TGCAGCGCCCGTGCGGGAAGTAGAACCGGGGAGCTGTTTTTT. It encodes CSARAGSRTGELFF.

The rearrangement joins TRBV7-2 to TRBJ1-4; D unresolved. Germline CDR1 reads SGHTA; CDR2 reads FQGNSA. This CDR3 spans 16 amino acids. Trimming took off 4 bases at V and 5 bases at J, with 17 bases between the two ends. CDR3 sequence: CASSSQGGSLNEKLFF. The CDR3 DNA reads TGTGCCAGCAGCTCCCAAGGCGGCAGCTTAAATGAAAAACTGTTTTTT.

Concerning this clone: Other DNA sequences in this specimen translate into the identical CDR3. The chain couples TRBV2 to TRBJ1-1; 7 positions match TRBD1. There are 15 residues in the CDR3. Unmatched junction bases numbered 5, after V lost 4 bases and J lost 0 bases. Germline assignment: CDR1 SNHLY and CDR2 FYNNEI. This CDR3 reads CASSGDSRLNTEAFF. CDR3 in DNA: TGTGCCAGCAGTGGGGACAGCCGCCTGAACACTGAAGCTTTCTTT.

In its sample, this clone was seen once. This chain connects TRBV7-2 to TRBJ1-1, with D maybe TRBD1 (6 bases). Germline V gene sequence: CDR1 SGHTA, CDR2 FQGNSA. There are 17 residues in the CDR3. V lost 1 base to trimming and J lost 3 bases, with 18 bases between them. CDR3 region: CASSLVWPGAGYTEAFF. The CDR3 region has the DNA TGTGCCAGCAGCTTAGTCTGGCCAGGGGCAGGTTACACTGAAGCTTTCTTT.

Here the CDR3 reads CASSEATSGYNEQFF. In DNA form, the CDR3 reads TGCGCCAGCAGTGAGGCGACTAGCGGCTACAATGAGCAGTTCTTC. V gene TRBV10-1 combines with J gene TRBJ2-1, with 9 bases matching TRBD2. CDR1 is WNHNN, CDR2 SYGVQD, per germline (reference sequence). This CDR3 spans 15 amino acids. With 2 bases clipped from V and 3 bases from J, the junction kept 2 bases outside the gene matches.

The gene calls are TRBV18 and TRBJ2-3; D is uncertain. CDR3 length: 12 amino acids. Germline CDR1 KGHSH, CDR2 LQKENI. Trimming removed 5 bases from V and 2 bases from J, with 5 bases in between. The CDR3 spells CASSSATDTQYF. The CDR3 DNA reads TGTGCCAGCTCATCCGCCACAGATACGCAGTATTTT.

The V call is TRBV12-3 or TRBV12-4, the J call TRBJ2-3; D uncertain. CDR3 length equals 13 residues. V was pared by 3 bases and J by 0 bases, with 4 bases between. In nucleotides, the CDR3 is TGTGCCAGCAGTTTCGGCAGCACAGATACGCAGTATTTT. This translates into CASSFGSTDTQYF.